This TCR beta chain emerged from a study of CD8 T cells in Susac syndrome. Per germline, CDR1 MNHEY and CDR2 SVGAGI. Trimming stripped 4 bases from V and 7 bases from J, with 13 bases between. CDR3 length: 14 amino acids. With random hexamers, about 0.5 to 1 ug RNA was reverse transcribed. TCRdb fed the immunoSEQ multiplex PCR reads into MiXCR, producing one record per CDR3 protein. The sample has a few hundred thousand distinct CDR3 sequences, around 85% seen once. Study-wide results and limits: Acknowledgment was made by the study that its TCR sequencing and HLA analysis involved a relatively small number of individuals.

This clonotype was seen more than once but under ten times. Its antigen remains unidentified. The specimen was CD8+ T cells from PBMCs. This sequence was found in a human donor with multiple sclerosis. This chain joins TRBV6-5 and TRBJ1-4, with D hard to call. CDR3 in amino acids: CASSFSLRSEKLFF. The CDR3 coding sequence is TGTGCCAGCAGTTTCTCATTAAGGAGTGAAAAACTGTTTTTT.